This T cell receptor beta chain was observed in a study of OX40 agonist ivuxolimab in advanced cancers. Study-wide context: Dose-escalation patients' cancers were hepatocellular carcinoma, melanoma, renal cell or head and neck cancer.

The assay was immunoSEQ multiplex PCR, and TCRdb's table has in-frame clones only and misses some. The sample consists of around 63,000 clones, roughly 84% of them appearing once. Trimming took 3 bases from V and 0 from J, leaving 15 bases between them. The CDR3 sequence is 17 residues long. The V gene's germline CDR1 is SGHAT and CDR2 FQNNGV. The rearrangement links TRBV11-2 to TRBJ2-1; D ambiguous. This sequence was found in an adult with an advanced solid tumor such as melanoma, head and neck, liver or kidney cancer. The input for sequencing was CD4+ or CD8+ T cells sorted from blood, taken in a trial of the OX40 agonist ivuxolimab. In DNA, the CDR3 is TGTGCCAGCAGCTTGGTCGCAGCGTCGGCCTCCTACAATGAGCAGTTCTTC. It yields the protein CASSLVAASASYNEQFF.